Each of the 4 T cell receptor beta chains below was sequenced from the same sample in a study of cytomegalovirus exposure and HLA in healthy donors. Primers included in the PCR were 60 Vbeta and 13 Jbeta primers. Sequenced by immunoSEQ multiplex PCR; TCRdb stores in-frame clones only, minus some. The table lists some 77,000 clones, roughly 80% of them singletons. Sequences were obtained from PBMCs. Source of these receptors: a woman in her forties in good health and CMV-seropositive.

The chain links TRBV30 to TRBJ2-1; D remains ambiguous. The CDR3 runs to 12 residues. V lost 5 bases and J lost 7, with 12 bases in between. From germline, CDR1 is GTSNPN and CDR2 SVGIG (reference sequence). The CDR3 loop is CAWGPSLNEQFF. CDR3 nucleotide sequence: TGTGCCTGGGGCCCCTCCCTTAATGAGCAGTTCTTC.

This clone was detected a few times. V and J are TRBV2 and TRBJ2-7; 9 nucleotides agree with TRBD2. The CDR3 totals 15 residues. Germline lookup yields CDR1 SNHLY and CDR2 FYNNEI. J gave up 2 bases and V 1 base, and 3 bases lay outside the gene matches. The CDR3 nucleotides are TGTGCCAGCAGTGAAGGGTTAGCGGGAGCCTACGAGCAGTACTTC. Its protein is CASSEGLAGAYEQYF.

This rearrangement joins TRBV2 to TRBJ2-7; no clear D gene. The CDR3 sequence is 13 residues long. Between the trimmed V and J ends, which lost 8 bases and 3 bases, there was a span of 14 bases. Germline V gene lookup returns CDR1 SNHLY and CDR2 FYNNEI. The CDR3 loop reads CASAGRLSYEQYF. In DNA form, the CDR3 reads TGTGCCAGCGCAGGCCGATTAAGCTACGAGCAGTACTTC.

The chain has TRBV5-1 and TRBJ2-5; TRBD1 agrees at 10 bases. V shed 0 bases and J 10 bases; nucleotides not matched to a gene: 6. The length of the CDR3 is 14 residues. Germline V gene data show CDR1 as SGHRS and CDR2 as YFSETQ. The CDR3, as DNA: TGCGCCAGCAGCTTGGTGGGGACAGGGGAAGTCCAGTACTTC. It yields the protein CASSLVGTGEVQYF.